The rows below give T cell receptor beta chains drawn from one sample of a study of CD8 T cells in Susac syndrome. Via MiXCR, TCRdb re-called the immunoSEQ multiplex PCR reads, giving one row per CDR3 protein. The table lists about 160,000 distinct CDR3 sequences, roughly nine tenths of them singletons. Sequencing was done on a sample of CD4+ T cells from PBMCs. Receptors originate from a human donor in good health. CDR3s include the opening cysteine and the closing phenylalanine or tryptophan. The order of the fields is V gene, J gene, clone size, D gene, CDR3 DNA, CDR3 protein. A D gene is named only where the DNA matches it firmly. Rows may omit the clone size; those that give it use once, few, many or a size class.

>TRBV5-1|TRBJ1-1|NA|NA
TGCGCCAGCAGCGGTGAGGACTCGGGGAACACTGAAGCTTTCTTT
CASSGEDSGNTEAFF
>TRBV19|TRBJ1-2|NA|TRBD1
TGTGCCAGTAGCCCGTCCTGGACAGGGGGCTCGGGCTACACCTTC
CASSPSWTGGSGYTF
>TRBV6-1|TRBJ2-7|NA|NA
TGTGCCAGCAGTGAAGCAGGAGGAAGGGGATACGAGCAGTACTTC
CASSEAGGRGYEQYF
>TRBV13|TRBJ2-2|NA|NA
TGTGCCAGCAGCTTAGGCCCGGCTACCGGGGAGCTGTTTTTT
CASSLGPATGELFF
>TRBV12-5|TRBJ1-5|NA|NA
TGTGCTAGTGGTTCCGGGGTGCTCAGGAAGCCCCAGCATTTT
CASGSGVLRKPQHF
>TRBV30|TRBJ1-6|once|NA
TGTGCGTTGGTAAAATCCGAGCCCTATAATTCACCCCTCCACTTT
CALVKSEPYNSPLHF
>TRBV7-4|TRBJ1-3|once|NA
TGTGCCAGCAGCTTGGGACGGCGCTCTGGAAACACCATATATTTT
CASSLGRRSGNTIYF
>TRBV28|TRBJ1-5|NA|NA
TGTGCCAGCAGTTTATTTCAGGGTAGCAATCAGCCCCAGCATTTT
CASSLFQGSNQPQHF
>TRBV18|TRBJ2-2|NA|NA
TGTGCCAGCTCACCACCGAAGGGACGTCCCACCGGGGAGCTGTTTTTT
CASSPPKGRPTGELFF
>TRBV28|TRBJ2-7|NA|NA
TGTGCCAGCAGTCTAAGGGACTACAGGTGGCTAGGGGGCGCCGAGCAGTACTTC
CASSLRDYRWLGGAEQYF
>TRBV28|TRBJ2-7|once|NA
TGTGCCAGCAACGTCCGGGACGTTATCTACGAGCAGTACTTC
CASNVRDVIYEQYF
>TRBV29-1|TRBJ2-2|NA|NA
TGCAGCGTTGGTATATTTCCTCTCAGCACCGGGGAGCTGTTTTTT
CSVGIFPLSTGELFF
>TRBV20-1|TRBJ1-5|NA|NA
TGCAGTGCTGGGCGAGGGATGGGCAATCAGCCCCAGCATTTT
CSAGRGMGNQPQHF
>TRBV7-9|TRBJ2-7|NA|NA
TGTGCCAGCAGCCCTCTGGGGTCCCGGGGCTACGAGCAGTACTTC
CASSPLGSRGYEQYF
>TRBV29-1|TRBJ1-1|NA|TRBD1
TGCAGCGTTGAAACGGGCCGAAGAACAGGGGGCGGTCGGACTGAAGCTTTCTTT
CSVETGRRTGGGRTEAFF
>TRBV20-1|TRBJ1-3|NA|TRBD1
TGCAGTGCTAGAGATCCATCGACAGGGGCGGAAAACACCATATATTTT
CSARDPSTGAENTIYF
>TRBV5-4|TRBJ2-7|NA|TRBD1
TGTGCCAGCAGCTCTAACCGGGACAGGGGGCTCCCCTCCTACGAGCAGTACTTC
CASSSNRDRGLPSYEQYF
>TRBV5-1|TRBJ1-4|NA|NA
TGCGCCAGCAGTCCCCAGGGGGAAAAACTGTTTTTT
CASSPQGEKLFF
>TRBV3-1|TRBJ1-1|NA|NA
TGTGCCAGCAGCCAAGATTTGTTGAACACTGAAGCTTTCTTT
CASSQDLLNTEAFF
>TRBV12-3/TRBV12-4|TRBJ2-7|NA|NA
TGTGCCAGCAGTACTGATGCCACGCGCTCCTACGAGCAGTACTTC
CASSTDATRSYEQYF
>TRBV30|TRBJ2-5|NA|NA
TGTGCCTGGCTCCTGGCAGAGACCCAGTACTTC
CAWLLAETQYF
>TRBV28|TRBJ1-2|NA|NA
TGTGCCAGCAGTTCCCCTTCTGTAGTACAGGGCGGCTACACCTTC
CASSSPSVVQGGYTF